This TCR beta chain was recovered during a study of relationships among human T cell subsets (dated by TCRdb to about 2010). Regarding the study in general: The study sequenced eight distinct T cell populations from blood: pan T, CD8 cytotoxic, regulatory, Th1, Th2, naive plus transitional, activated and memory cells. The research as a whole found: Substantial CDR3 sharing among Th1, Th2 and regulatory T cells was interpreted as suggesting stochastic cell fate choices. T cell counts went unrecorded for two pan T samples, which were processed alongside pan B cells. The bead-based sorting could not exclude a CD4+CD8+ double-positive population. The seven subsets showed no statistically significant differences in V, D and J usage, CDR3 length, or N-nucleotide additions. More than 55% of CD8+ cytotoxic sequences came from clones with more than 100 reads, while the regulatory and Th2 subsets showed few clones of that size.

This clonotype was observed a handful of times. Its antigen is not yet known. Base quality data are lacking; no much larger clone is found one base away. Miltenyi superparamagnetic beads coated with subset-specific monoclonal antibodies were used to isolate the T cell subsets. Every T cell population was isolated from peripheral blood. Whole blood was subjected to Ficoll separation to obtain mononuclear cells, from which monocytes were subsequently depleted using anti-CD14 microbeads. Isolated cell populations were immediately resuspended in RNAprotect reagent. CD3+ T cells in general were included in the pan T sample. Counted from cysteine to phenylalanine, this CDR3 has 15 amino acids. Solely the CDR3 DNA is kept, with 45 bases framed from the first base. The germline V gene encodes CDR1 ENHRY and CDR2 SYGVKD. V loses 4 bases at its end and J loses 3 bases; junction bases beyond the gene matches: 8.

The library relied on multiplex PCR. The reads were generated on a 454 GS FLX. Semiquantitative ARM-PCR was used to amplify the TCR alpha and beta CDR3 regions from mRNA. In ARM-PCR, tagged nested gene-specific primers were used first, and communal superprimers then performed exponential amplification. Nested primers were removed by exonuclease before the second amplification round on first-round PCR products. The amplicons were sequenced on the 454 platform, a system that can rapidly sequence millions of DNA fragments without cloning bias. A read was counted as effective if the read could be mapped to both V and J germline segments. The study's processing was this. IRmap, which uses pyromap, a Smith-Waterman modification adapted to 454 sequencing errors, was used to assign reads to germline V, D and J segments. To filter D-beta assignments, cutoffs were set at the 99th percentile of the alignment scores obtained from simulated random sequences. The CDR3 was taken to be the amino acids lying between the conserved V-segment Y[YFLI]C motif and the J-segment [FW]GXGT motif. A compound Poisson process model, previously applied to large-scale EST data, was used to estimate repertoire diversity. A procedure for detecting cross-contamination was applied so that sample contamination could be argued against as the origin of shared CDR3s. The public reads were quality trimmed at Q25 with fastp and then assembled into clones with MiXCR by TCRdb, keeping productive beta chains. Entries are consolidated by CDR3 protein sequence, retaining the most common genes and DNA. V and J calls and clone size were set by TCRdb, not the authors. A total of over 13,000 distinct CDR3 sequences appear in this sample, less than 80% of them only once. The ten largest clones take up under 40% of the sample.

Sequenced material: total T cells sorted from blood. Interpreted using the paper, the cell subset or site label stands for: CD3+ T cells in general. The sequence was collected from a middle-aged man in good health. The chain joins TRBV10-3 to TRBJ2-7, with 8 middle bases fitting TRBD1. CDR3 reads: CAISGTGGRNYEQYF. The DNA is TGTGCCATCAGTGGAACAGGGGGAAGAAACTACGAGCAGTACTTC.